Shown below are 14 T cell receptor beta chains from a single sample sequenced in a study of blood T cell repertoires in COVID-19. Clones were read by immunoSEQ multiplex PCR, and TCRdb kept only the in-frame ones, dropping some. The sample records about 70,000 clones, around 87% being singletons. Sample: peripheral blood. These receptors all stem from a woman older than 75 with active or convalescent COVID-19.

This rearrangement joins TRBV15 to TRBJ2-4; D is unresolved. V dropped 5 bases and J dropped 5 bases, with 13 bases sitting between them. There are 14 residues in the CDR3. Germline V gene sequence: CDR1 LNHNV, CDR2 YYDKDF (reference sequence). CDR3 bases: TGTGCCACCAGCGCTTCTCGGGTGCAAAACATTCAGTACTTC. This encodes CATSASRVQNIQYF.

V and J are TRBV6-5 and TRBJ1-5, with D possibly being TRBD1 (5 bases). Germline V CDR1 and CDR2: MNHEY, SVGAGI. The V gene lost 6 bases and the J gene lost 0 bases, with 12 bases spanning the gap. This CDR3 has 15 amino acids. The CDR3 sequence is CASRAGGSSNQPQHF. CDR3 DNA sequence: TGTGCCAGCAGGGCCGGGGGGAGTAGCAATCAGCCCCAGCATTTT.

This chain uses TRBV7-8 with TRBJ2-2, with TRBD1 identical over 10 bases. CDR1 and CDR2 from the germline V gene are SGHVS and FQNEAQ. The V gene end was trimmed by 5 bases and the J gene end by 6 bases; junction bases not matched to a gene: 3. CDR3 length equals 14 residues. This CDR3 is CASSVDRGPGELFF. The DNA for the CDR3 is TGTGCCAGCAGCGTAGACAGGGGGCCCGGGGAGCTGTTTTTT.

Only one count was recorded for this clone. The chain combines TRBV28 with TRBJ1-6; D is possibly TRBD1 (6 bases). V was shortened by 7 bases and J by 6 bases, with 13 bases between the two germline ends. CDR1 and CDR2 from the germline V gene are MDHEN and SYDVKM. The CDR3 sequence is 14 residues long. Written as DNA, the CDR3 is TGTGCCAGCATCCAGGGGAATTTTAATTCACCCCTCCACTTT. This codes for CASIQGNFNSPLHF.

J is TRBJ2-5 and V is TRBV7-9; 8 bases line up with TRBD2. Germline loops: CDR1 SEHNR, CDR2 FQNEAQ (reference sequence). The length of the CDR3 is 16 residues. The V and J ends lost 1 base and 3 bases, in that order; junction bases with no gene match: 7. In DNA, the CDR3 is TGTGCCAGCAGCTTAGTCCGGCTAGCGGGTAAAGAGACCCAGTACTTC. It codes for CASSLVRLAGKETQYF.

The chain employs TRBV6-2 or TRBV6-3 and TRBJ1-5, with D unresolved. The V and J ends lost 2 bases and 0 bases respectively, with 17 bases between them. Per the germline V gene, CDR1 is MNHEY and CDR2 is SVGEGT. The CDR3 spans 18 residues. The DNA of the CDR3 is TGTGCCAGCAGTTACCCCCCCGGGAGACGTAATAGCAATCAGCCCCAGCATTTT. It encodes CASSYPPGRRNSNQPQHF.

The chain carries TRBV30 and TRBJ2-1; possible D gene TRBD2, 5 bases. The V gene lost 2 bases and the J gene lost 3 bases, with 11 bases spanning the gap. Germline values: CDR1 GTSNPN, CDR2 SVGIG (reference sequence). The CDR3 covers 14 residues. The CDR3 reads CAWSKDWSYNEQFF. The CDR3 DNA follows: TGTGCCTGGAGTAAGGACTGGAGCTACAATGAGCAGTTCTTC.

CDR3 in DNA: TGTGCCACCAGCAGAGGACACCTTTTCGGCTATGGCTACACCTTC. Translating gives CATSRGHLFGYGYTF. The genes are TRBV15 and TRBJ1-2; D unresolved. This CDR3 is built from 15 residues. The germline V gene has CDR1 LNHNV and CDR2 YYDKDF (reference sequence). The V gene lost 1 base and the J gene lost 4 bases, with 13 bases spanning the gap. The variable domain in full, completed from reference TRBV15 and TRBJ1-2, reads DAMVIQNPRYQVTQFGKPVTLSCSQTLNHNVMYWYQQKSSQAPKLLFHYYDKDFNNEADTPDNFQSRRPNTSFCFLDIRSPGLGDTAMYLCATSRGHLFGYGYTFGSGTRLTVV.

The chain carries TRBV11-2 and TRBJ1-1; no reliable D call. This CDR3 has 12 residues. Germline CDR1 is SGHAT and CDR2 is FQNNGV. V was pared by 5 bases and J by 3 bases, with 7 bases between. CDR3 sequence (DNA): TGTGCCAGCAGCCTCCTCCACACTGAAGCTTTCTTT. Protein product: CASSLLHTEAFF.

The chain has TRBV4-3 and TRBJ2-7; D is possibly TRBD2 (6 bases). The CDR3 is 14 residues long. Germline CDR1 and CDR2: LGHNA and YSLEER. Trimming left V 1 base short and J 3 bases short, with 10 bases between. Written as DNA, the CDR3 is TGCGCCAGCAGCCAAGTATACGGGAGCTACGAGCAGTACTTC. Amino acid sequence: CASSQVYGSYEQYF.

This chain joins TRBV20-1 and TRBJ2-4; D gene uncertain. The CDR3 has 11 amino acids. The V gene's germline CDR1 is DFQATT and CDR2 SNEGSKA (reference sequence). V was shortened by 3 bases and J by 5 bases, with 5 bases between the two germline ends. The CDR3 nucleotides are TGCAGTGCTAGTGCAGAAAACATTCAGTACTTC. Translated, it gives CSASAENIQYF.

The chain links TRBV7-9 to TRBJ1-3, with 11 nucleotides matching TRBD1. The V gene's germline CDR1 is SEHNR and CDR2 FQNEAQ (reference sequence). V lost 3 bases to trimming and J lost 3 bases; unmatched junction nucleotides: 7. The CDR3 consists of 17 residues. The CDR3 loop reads CASSLGGQGALGNTIYF. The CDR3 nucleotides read TGTGCCAGCAGCTTGGGAGGACAGGGGGCTCTTGGAAACACCATATATTTT.

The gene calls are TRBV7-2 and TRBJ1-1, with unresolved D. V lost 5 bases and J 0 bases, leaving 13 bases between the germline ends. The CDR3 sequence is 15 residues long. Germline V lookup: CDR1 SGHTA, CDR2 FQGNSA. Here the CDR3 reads CASSPLSVMNTEAFF. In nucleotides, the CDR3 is TGTGCCAGCAGCCCTTTATCCGTAATGAACACTGAAGCTTTCTTT.

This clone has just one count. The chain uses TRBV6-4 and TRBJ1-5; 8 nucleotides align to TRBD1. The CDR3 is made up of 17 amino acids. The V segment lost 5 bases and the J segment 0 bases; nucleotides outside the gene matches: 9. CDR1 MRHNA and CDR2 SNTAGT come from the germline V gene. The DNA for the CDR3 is TGTGCCAGCAGTAAGGGACAGGATCAGTATAGCAATCAGCCCCAGCATTTT. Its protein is CASSKGQDQYSNQPQHF.